Presented here are 9 T cell receptor beta chains from one specimen sequenced in a study of blood T cells in healthy people across ages. PCR was performed a second time for 7 to 11 cycles using a sample-barcoded 5' primer and a J-beta primer mix. Using its own MiXCR run on the 5' RACE reads, TCRdb lists one record per CDR3 protein. The data contain hundreds of thousands of distinct CDR3 sequences, just over 55% of them seen just once; the ten biggest clones take up 20% to 30%. Sequencing used blood. The receptor source for this set is a man aged 35 to 55 in good health.

The DNA for the CDR3 is TGTGCCAGCAGTGAAAGAAGAGACCCTGGGGCCAACGTCCTGACTTTC. It specifies CASSERRDPGANVLTF. The rearrangement links TRBV2 to TRBJ2-6; D is unresolved. Germline CDR1 and CDR2: SNHLY and FYNNEI. This CDR3 comprises 16 residues. V gave up 2 bases and J gave up 2 bases, with 10 bases separating them.

Turning to this clonotype: Its ends do not fully match the called genes, so a read error is possible. J is TRBJ1-1 and V is TRBV6-2 or TRBV6-3; 8 positions agree with TRBD1. The CDR3 spans 12 residues. Looked up from germline, CDR1 is MNHEY and CDR2 is SVGEGT. For the CDR3, the DNA is TGTGCCGGCAGCTCGGGACAGGTTGAAGCTTTCTTT. Its protein is CAGSSGQVEAFF.

This clonotype was detected only a few times. V usage is TRBV14 and J usage is TRBJ1-1; weak D call: TRBD1 (6 bases). CDR3 size: 13 residues. Germline CDR1 SGHDN, CDR2 FVKESK. Trimming shortened V by 1 base and J by 10 bases, and 13 bases separated the two germline ends. CDR3 loop: CASSQGQAQRAFF. The CDR3 bases are TGTGCCAGCAGCCAAGGACAGGCGCAGAGAGCTTTCTTT.

The chain uses TRBV5-1 and TRBJ2-1; D is possibly TRBD2 (6 bases). CDR1 and CDR2 from the germline V gene are SGHRS and YFSETQ. The CDR3 is made up of 15 amino acids. Trimming shortened V by 0 bases and J by 4 bases, and 11 bases separated the two germline ends. CDR3 sequence reads: CASSLALGLYNEQFF. In DNA form, the CDR3 reads TGCGCCAGCAGCTTGGCACTGGGACTTTACAATGAGCAGTTCTTC.

The chain has TRBV27 and TRBJ2-3, with 8 nucleotides matching TRBD2. The junction had 10 bases not matched to a gene; V was cut back by 3 bases and J by 8 bases. Germline CDR1 is MNHEY and CDR2 is SMNVEV (reference sequence). The CDR3 has 15 amino acids. CDR3 in DNA: TGTGCCAGCAGTTTCCACGGGAGGGCGGCCATTACGCAGTATTTT. Protein sequence: CASSFHGRAAITQYF.

The chain uses TRBV30 and TRBJ1-1; D is ambiguous. The CDR3 has 14 residues. V lost 0 bases and J lost 3, with 11 bases in between. Germline V lookup: CDR1 GTSNPN, CDR2 SVGIG (reference sequence). The DNA for the CDR3 is TGTGCCTGGAGTGTACAAATATGGGACACTGAAGCTTTCTTT. Residues: CAWSVQIWDTEAFF.

V gene TRBV6-2 or TRBV6-3 combines with J gene TRBJ2-7; weak D call: TRBD2 (5 bases). Germline V gene data show CDR1 as MNHEY and CDR2 as SVGEGT. The CDR3 is 13 amino acids. V was shortened by 10 bases and J by 7 bases, with 20 bases between the two germline ends. Here the CDR3 reads CATRRESLREQYF. Written as DNA, the CDR3 is TGTGCCACCAGACGGGAAAGCCTACGAGAGCAGTACTTC.

CDR3 loop: CASSEIGGGVDEQYF. CDR3 nucleotide sequence: TGTGCCAGCAGTGAAATTGGCGGGGGGGTCGATGAGCAGTACTTC. The chain employs TRBV2 and TRBJ2-5, with 9 nucleotides matching TRBD2. Germline V gene data show CDR1 as SNHLY and CDR2 as FYNNEI. The J segment lost 11 bases and the V segment lost 2 bases, leaving 12 bases of the junction unmatched. The CDR3 is 15 amino acids.

This clonotype occurred a few times. The J gene is TRBJ1-5, the V gene TRBV6-2 or TRBV6-3; no clear D. The CDR3 extends over 19 amino acids. Germline V gene lookup returns CDR1 MNHEY and CDR2 SVGEGT. V lost 4 bases and J lost 6, with 28 bases in between. The CDR3 DNA sequence: TGTGCCAGCAGTTCCAATTCCCGGGGTCGTGTATGGGATCTTCAGCCCCAGCATTTT. Its translation is CASSSNSRGRVWDLQPQHF.